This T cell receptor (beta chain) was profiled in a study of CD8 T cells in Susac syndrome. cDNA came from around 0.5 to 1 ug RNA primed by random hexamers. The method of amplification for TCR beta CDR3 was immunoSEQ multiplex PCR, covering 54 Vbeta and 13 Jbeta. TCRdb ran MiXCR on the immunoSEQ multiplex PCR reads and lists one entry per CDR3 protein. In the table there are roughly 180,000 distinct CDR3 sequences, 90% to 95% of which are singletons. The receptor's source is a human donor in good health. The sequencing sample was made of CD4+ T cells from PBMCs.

The CDR3 here is CASSKDYGYTF. CDR3 DNA: TGTGCCAGCAGCAAGGACTATGGCTACACCTTC. The chain carries TRBV14 and TRBJ1-2; D gene uncertain. The V end was cut by 5 bases, the J end by 3 bases, with 4 bases between. In germline, CDR1 is SGHDN, CDR2 FVKESK. The CDR3 spans 11 residues.